The TCR beta chain under discussion was sequenced for a study of cytomegalovirus exposure and HLA in healthy donors. Study findings and constraints: The study listed approximately 160 cytomegalovirus-associated TCR beta chains. An analysis was carried out later, and it reportedly showed fewer N-insertions in an Asian-associated ancestry cluster than the 666-donor mean.

Primers for the PCR totalled 60 Vbeta and 13 Jbeta. The protocol was immunoSEQ multiplex PCR, while the TCRdb copy is restricted to in-frame clones and leaves out a portion. The data show about 190,000 clones, more than 75% seen once. J lost 6 bases, V lost 5 bases, and 10 bases had no gene match. The germline gives CDR1 MNHNS, CDR2 SASEGT. The CDR3 totals 15 residues. As concerns this clone: What it recognizes is unknown.

Sequencing was done on a sample of PBMCs. This sequence originates from a woman between 18 and 29 years old in good health and CMV-seronegative. V gene TRBV6-1 combines with J gene TRBJ2-7; 10 nucleotides match TRBD1. The CDR3: CASSSDPGQGPEQYF. In DNA, the CDR3 is TGTGCCAGCAGTTCCGACCCGGGACAGGGGCCCGAGCAGTACTTC.